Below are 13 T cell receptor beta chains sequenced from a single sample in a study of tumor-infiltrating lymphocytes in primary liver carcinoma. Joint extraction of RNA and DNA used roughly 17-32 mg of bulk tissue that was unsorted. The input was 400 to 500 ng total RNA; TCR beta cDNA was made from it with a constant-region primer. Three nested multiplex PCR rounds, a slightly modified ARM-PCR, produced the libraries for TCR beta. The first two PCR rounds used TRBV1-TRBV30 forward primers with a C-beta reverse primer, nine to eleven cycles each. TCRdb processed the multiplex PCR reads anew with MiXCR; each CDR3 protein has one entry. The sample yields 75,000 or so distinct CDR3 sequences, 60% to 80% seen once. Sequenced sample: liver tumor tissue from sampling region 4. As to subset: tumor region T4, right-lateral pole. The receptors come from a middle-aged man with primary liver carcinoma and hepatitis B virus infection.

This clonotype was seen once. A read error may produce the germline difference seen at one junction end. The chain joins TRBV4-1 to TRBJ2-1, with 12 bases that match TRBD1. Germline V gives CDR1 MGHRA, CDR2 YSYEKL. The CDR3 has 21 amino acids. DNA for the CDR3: TGCGCCAGCAGCCATTTCGTAGCGGGACAGGGGGCGATTAGCTCCTACAATGAGCAATTCTTC. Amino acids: CASSHFVAGQGAISSYNEQFF.

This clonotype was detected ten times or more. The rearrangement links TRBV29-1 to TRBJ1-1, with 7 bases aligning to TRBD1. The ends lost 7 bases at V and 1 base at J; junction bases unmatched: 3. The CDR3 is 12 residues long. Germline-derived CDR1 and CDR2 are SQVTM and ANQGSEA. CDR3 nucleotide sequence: TGCAGCGCCTCAGGGGGGAACACTGAAGCTTTCTTT. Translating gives CSASGGNTEAFF. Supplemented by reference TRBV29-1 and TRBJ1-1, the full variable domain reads SAVISQKPSRDICQRGTSLTIQCQVDSQVTMMFWYRQQPGQSLTLIATANQGSEATYESGFVIDKFPISRPNLTFSTLTVSNMSPEDSSIYLCSASGGNTEAFFGQGTRLTVV.

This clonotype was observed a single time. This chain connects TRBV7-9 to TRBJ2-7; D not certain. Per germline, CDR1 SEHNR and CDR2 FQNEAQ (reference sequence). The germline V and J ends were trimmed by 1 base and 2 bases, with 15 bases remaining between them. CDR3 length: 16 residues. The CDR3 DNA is TGTGCCAGCAGCTTAGGGATAGCTGCCTCCACCTACGAGCAGTACTTC. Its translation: CASSLGIAASTYEQYF.

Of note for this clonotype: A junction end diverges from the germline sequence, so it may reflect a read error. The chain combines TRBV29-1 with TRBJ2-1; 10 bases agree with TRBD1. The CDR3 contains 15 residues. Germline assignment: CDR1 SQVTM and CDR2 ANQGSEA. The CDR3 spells CNVERRDRGYIEQFF. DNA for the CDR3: TGCAATGTTGAGCGCCGGGACAGGGGTTACATTGAGCAGTTCTTC.

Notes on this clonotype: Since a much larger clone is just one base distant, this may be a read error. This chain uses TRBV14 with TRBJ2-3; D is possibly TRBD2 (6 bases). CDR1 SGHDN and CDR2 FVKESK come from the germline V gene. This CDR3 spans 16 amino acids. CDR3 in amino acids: CASSQEGTSFTDTQCF. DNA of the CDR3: TGTGCCAGCAGCCAAGAGGGGACTTCATTCACAGATACGCAGTGTTTT.

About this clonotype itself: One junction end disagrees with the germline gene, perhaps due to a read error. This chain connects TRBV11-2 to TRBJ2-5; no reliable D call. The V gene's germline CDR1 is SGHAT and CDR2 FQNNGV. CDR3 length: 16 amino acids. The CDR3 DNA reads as TGCGCCGGCAGATCCCTAGACTCGGCCCACCAAGAGACCCAGTACTTC. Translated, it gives CAGRSLDSAHQETQYF. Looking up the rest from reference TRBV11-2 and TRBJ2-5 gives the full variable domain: EAGVAQSPRYKIIEKRQSVAFWCNPISGHATLYWYQQILGQGPKLLIQFQNNGVVDDSQLPKDRFSAERLKGVDSTLKIQPAKLEDSAVYLCAGRSLDSAHQETQYFGPGTRLLVL.

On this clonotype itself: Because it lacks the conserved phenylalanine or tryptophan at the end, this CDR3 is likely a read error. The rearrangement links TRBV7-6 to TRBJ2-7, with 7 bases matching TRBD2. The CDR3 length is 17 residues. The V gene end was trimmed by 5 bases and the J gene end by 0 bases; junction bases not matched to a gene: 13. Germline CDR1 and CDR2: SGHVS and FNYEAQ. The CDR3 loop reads CASSLYSGTTSSYEQYI. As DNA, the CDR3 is TGTGCCAGCAGCCTTTACTCCGGGACTACAAGCTCCTACGAGCAGTACATC.

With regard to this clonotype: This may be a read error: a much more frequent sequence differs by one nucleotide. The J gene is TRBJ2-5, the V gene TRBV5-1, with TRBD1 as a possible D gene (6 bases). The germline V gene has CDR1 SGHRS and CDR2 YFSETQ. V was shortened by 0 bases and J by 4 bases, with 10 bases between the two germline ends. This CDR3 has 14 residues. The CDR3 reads CASSLGDILETQYF. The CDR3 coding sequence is TGCGCCAGCAGCTTGGGGGACATCCTAGAGACCCAGTACTTC.

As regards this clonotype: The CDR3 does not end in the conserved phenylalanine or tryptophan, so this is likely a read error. In DNA form, the CDR3 reads TGTGCCATCAGTTCCCGGGCGGACCAAGAGACCCAGTACCTC. Amino acid sequence: CAISSRADQETQYL. The chain combines TRBV10-3 with TRBJ2-5; D remains ambiguous. The ends were cut back, 5 bases at V and 0 bases at J, with 10 bases in the middle. This CDR3 is 14 amino acids long. Germline V CDR1 and CDR2: ENHRY, SYGVKD.

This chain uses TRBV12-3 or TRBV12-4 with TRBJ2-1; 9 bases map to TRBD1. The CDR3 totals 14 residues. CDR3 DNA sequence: TGTGTCGGCAGTGGGACAGGGATAAGCAATGAGCAGTTCTTC. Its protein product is CVGSGTGISNEQFF.

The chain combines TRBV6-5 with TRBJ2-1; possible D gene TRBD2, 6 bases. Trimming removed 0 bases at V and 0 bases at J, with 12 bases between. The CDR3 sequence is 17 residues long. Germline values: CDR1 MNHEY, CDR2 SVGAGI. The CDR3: CASSYSRGGTSYNEQFF. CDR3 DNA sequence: TGTGCCAGCAGTTACTCGCGGGGAGGCACCTCCTACAATGAGCAGTTCTTC.

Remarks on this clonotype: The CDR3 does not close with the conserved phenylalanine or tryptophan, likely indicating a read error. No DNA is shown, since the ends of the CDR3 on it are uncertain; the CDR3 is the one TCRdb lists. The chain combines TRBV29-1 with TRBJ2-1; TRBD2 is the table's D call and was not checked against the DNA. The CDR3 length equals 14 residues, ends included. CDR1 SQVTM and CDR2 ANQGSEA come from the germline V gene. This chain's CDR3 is CGGRLAGGPGLLFS.

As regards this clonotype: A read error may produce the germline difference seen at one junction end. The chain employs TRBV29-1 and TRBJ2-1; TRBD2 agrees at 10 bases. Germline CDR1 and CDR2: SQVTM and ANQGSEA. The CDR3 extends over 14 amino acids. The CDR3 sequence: CSVLKAGGPNVQSF. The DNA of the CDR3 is TGCAGCGTTCTCAAAGCGGGAGGGCCAAATGTGCAGTCCTTC.